This T cell receptor (beta chain) appears in the sequencing data of a study of shared clonotypes between healthy human individuals. Study observations and caveats: Larger estimated richness was generally seen in naive subsets than in memory subsets.

Sequencing used immunoSEQ multiplex PCR; TCRdb keeps in-frame clones, though not all of them. The sample yields about 2.2 million clones, just over 90% seen once. Turning to this clone: Its target is not known.

Germline CDR1 reads MGHRA; CDR2 reads YSYEKL. Trimming stripped 2 bases from V and 4 bases from J, with 20 bases between. The CDR3 is made up of 18 amino acids. Positive CCR7 selection of CD45RO-negative cells yielded the naive CD8 cells, and terminally differentiated effector memory CD45RA+ cells were excluded. This sequence joins TRBV4-1 and TRBJ2-2; D is uncertain. The sequence was collected from a man aged 18 to 30 in good health. Some clones in this sample may be carry-over from other donors' samples. Sequenced input: naive CD8+ T cells from PBMCs. The CDR3 sequence: CASSQYSPSPRGTGELFF. CDR3 bases: TGCGCCAGCAGCCAATACAGCCCGAGCCCACGAGGCACCGGGGAGCTGTTTTTT.